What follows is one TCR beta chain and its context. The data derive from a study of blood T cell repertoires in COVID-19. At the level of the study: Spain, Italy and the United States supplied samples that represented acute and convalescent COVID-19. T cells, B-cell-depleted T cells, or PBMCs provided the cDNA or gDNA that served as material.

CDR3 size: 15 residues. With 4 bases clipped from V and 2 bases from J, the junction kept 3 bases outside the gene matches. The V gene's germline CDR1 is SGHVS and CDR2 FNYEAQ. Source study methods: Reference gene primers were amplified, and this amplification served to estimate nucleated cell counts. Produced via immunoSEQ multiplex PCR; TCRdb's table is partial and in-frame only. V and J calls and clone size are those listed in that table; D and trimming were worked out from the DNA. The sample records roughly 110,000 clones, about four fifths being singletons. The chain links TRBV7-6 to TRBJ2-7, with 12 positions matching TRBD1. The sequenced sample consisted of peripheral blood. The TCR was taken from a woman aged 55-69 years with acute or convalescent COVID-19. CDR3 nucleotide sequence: TGTGCCAGCAGCTCGGGACAGGGGGCTCCCTACGAGCAGTACTTC. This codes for CASSSGQGAPYEQYF.